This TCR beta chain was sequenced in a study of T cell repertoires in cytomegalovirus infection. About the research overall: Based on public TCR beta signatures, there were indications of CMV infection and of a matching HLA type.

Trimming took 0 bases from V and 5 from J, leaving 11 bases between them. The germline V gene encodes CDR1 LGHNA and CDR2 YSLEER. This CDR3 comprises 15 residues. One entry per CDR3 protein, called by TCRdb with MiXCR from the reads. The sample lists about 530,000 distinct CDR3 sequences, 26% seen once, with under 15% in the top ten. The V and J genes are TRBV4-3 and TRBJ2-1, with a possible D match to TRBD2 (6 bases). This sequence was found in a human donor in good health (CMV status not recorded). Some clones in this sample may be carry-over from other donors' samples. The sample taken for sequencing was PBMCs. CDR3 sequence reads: CASSQDSGLNNEQFF. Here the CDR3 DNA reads TGCGCCAGCAGCCAAGATTCGGGACTGAACAATGAGCAGTTCTTC.